The 19 T cell receptor beta chains given below trace back to one sample, sequenced in a study of cytomegalovirus exposure and HLA in healthy donors. 13 Jbeta primers and 60 Vbeta primers were used for the PCR. The data were produced by immunoSEQ multiplex PCR, yet TCRdb's version contains in-frame clones alone and is incomplete. The sample contains approximately 150,000 clones, 75% to 85% of which appear only once. The sample consisted of PBMCs. The source of these receptors is a middle-aged woman in good health and CMV-seropositive.

CDR3 loop: CASSSFSKGGYEETQYF. DNA of the CDR3: TGTGCCAGCAGCTCCTTCAGCAAGGGGGGGTATGAAGAGACCCAGTACTTC. The chain joins TRBV7-9 to TRBJ2-5; TRBD2 is a possible D gene (7 bases). The V gene's germline CDR1 is SEHNR and CDR2 FQNEAQ (reference sequence). The CDR3 contains 17 residues. V was cut by 4 bases and J by 3 bases, with 21 bases left in between.

In this sample, this clone turned up a few times. The rearrangement joins TRBV28 to TRBJ1-2; D is perhaps TRBD1 (5 bases). Looked up from germline, CDR1 is MDHEN and CDR2 is SYDVKM. Trimming took off 2 bases at V and 7 bases at J, with 5 bases between the two ends. This CDR3 spans 11 amino acids. CDR3 sequence (DNA): TGTGCCAGCAGTTTAAGGGGTGGCTACACCTTC. Translated: CASSLRGGYTF.

J is TRBJ1-4 and V is TRBV28; TRBD1 might be the D (6 bases). This CDR3 contains 16 residues. Germline assignment: CDR1 MDHEN and CDR2 SYDVKM. With 4 bases removed from V and 0 bases from J, the gap between germline ends came to 12 bases. The CDR3 nucleotides are TGTGCCAGCAGTTCTCCAGGGGACCCAACTAATGAAAAACTGTTTTTT. Protein product: CASSSPGDPTNEKLFF.

This clone was seen just once. V is TRBV27 and J is TRBJ2-2; 7 bases map to TRBD1. This CDR3 spans 14 amino acids. Unmatched junction bases numbered 0, after V lost 4 bases and J lost 1 base. Germline CDR1 MNHEY, CDR2 SMNVEV (reference sequence). CDR3 sequence reads: CASSWTGNTGELFF. CDR3 sequence (DNA): TGTGCCAGCAGTTGGACAGGGAACACCGGGGAGCTGTTTTTT.

This clone was observed a handful of times. This rearrangement joins TRBV7-3 to TRBJ1-1, with a tentative D call TRBD1 (6 bases). Trimming stripped 5 bases from V and 0 bases from J, with 10 bases between. Looked up from germline, CDR1 is SGHTA and CDR2 is FQGTGA. The CDR3 has 14 residues. CDR3: CASSKTGLNTEAFF. The CDR3 DNA is TGTGCCAGCAGCAAGACAGGCCTGAACACTGAAGCTTTCTTT.

The J gene is TRBJ2-5, the V gene TRBV5-1; D gene ambiguous. The germline V gene has CDR1 SGHRS and CDR2 YFSETQ. The CDR3 runs 13 residues. V lost 2 bases and J lost 1, with 6 bases in between. The CDR3 coding sequence is TGCGCCAGCAGCTTATCCAGCCAAGAGACCCAGTACTTC. It codes for CASSLSSQETQYF.

This clone was observed a single time. The CDR3 nucleotides are TGTGCCAGCAGCTTGGGGCAGGGGTTACAAGAGACCCAGTACTTC. It translates to CASSLGQGLQETQYF. The chain is built from TRBV5-4 and TRBJ2-5; D might be TRBD1 (6 bases). V gave up 0 bases and J gave up 2 bases, with 11 bases separating them. Germline V CDR1 and CDR2: SGHNT, YYREEE (reference sequence). The CDR3 runs to 15 residues. Drawing the rest from reference TRBV5-4 and TRBJ2-5, the complete variable domain is ETGVTQSPTHLIKTRGQQVTLRCSSQSGHNTVSWYQQALGQGPQFIFQYYREEENGRGNFPPRFSGLQFPNYSSELNVNALELDDSALYLCASSLGQGLQETQYFGPGTRLLVL.

The CDR3 DNA reads TGTGCCAGCAGCTGGGACAGCTTCTCCTACGAGCAGTACTTC. Translation: CASSWDSFSYEQYF. The gene calls are TRBV7-9 and TRBJ2-7, with 7 bases identical to TRBD1. The trim removed 4 bases at V and 0 bases at J, leaving 3 bases unmatched. Germline V gene sequence: CDR1 SEHNR, CDR2 FQNEAQ (reference sequence). CDR3 size: 14 residues.

About this clone itself: Other DNA variants within this sample encode the same CDR3. The chain recombines TRBV20-1 with TRBJ2-7; D gene uncertain. Germline V gives CDR1 DFQATT, CDR2 SNEGSKA (reference sequence). V dropped 0 bases and J dropped 7 bases, with 7 bases sitting between them. This CDR3 contains 11 residues. The CDR3 region is CSARDSREQYF. The CDR3 nucleotides are TGCAGTGCTAGAGATAGCCGAGAGCAGTACTTC.

The chain recombines TRBV5-1 with TRBJ2-5; 7 positions agree with TRBD1. Losses at the gene ends were 3 bases for V and 5 bases for J; bases not matched to a gene: 13. This CDR3 comprises 16 residues. CDR1 SGHRS and CDR2 YFSETQ come from the germline V gene. CDR3 loop: CASSSGLTDREETQYF. As DNA, the CDR3 is TGCGCCAGCAGCTCGGGGCTGACCGACAGGGAGGAGACCCAGTACTTC.

The genes are TRBV6-7 and TRBJ1-2; the match to TRBD1 covers 10 bases. TRBV6-7 is an ORF for which the function is uncertain. The CDR3 sequence is 14 residues long. V lost 9 bases, J lost 2 bases, and 6 bases stayed unmatched. CDR3 nucleotides: TGTGCCAGAACCCGGGACAGGGGAAACTATGGCTACACCTTC. Its protein product is CARTRDRGNYGYTF.

V and J are TRBV19 and TRBJ1-5, with unresolved D. Deletions cut 1 base from V and 9 bases from J, with 7 bases between. This CDR3 is 12 amino acids long. In germline, CDR1 is LNHDA, CDR2 SQIVND (reference sequence). In nucleotides, the CDR3 is TGTGCCAGTAGTATAGGAGAGCGGCCCCAGCATTTT. Translated: CASSIGERPQHF.

The rearrangement uses TRBV23-1 and TRBJ2-2; TRBD1 matches 8 bases. TRBV23-1 is placed among ORFs of uncertain function. This CDR3 spans 17 amino acids. V shed 0 bases, J shed 1 base, and the junction held 4 bases outside the gene matches. CDR3 nucleotides: TGCGCCAGCAGTCAATCGACAGGGGATGAGAACACCGGGGAGCTGTTTTTT. Translation gives CASSQSTGDENTGELFF.

The gene calls are TRBV19 and TRBJ2-7; D is undetermined. Germline CDR1 is LNHDA and CDR2 is SQIVND (reference sequence). V lost 6 bases to trimming and J lost 3 bases, with 9 bases between them. This CDR3 is built from 12 residues. CDR3 protein: CASSHRDYEQYF. In DNA form, the CDR3 reads TGTGCCAGTAGCCACAGAGACTACGAGCAGTACTTC. Filled out from reference TRBV19 and TRBJ2-7, the complete variable domain reads DGGITQSPKYLFRKEGQNVTLSCEQNLNHDAMYWYRQDPGQGLRLIYYSQIVNDFQKGDIAEGYSVSREKKESFPLTVTSAQKNPTAFYLCASSHRDYEQYFGPGTRLTVT.

Concerning this clone: The same CDR3 arises from other DNA sequences in this sample as well. The rearrangement uses TRBV28 and TRBJ1-2, with D perhaps TRBD1 (5 bases). The CDR3 sequence is 12 residues long. Trimming removed 6 bases at V and 2 bases at J, with 7 bases between. CDR1 and CDR2 from the germline V gene are MDHEN and SYDVKM. CDR3 in amino acids: CASSQGNYGYTF. DNA for the CDR3: TGTGCCAGCAGCCAGGGAAACTATGGCTACACCTTC.

With respect to this clone: Other nucleotide sequences in the sample specify the same CDR3. V usage is TRBV19 and J usage is TRBJ2-1; no clear D gene. The CDR3 length is 15 residues. CDR1 and CDR2 (germline): LNHDA, SQIVND (reference sequence). V was pared by 5 bases and J by 5 bases, with 16 bases between. CDR3 sequence reads: CASSPLDAPHNEQFF. Written as DNA, the CDR3 is TGTGCCAGTAGTCCTTTAGATGCTCCCCACAATGAGCAGTTCTTC.

The chain uses TRBV11-3 and TRBJ2-7; 11 bases match TRBD1. The junction had 7 bases not matched to a gene; V was cut back by 3 bases and J by 6 bases. The CDR3 has 15 amino acids. Germline V CDR1 and CDR2: SGHNT, YENEEA. CDR3 region: CASSFSGTGGSEQYF. CDR3 DNA: TGTGCCAGCAGCTTCTCCGGGACAGGGGGAAGCGAGCAGTACTTC.

This clone was counted ten times or more. This chain links TRBV19 with TRBJ1-1; maybe TRBD1 (6 bases). The CDR3 consists of 16 residues. With 5 bases removed from V and 0 bases from J, the gap between germline ends came to 16 bases. CDR1 LNHDA and CDR2 SQIVND come from the germline V gene (reference sequence). The CDR3 spells CASSPSTGLMNTEAFF. The CDR3, as DNA: TGTGCCAGTAGTCCCAGTACAGGGCTAATGAACACTGAAGCTTTCTTT.

The rearrangement uses TRBV7-9 and TRBJ2-1; 8 bases are a match to TRBD2. This CDR3 contains 16 residues. The V segment lost 4 bases and the J segment 7 bases; nucleotides outside the gene matches: 12. Germline V gene sequence: CDR1 SEHNR, CDR2 FQNEAQ (reference sequence). The CDR3 DNA follows: TGTGCCAGCAGCTCTCCCACGGTGACGGGGGGGAATGAGCAGTTCTTC. Translating gives CASSSPTVTGGNEQFF. The full variable domain, in which reference TRBV7-9 and TRBJ2-1 provide the parts outside the CDR3, is DTGVSQNPRHKITKRGQNVTFRCDPISEHNRLYWYRQTLGQGPEFLTYFQNEAQLEKSRLLSDRFSAERPKGSFSTLEIQRTEQGDSAMYLCASSSPTVTGGNEQFFGPGTRLTVL.